In this sample, the clone carrying this TCR beta chain turned up a few times. V dropped 6 bases and J dropped 0; count of bases not matched to a gene: 6. The CDR3 contains 14 residues. The germline V gene has CDR1 DFQATT and CDR2 SNEGSKA (reference sequence). TCRdb reprocessed the 5' RACE reads via MiXCR and lists one record per CDR3 protein. The repertoire has about 210,000 distinct CDR3 sequences, less than 10% of them found once; the top ten carry around 5%. The data derive from a study of identical twins. The origin of this receptor is a woman aged 18-29 years in good health. The chain joins TRBV20-1 to TRBJ2-7, with 9 bases fitting TRBD1. Source material: memory (CD45RO+) T cells sorted from blood. CDR3 protein: CSAAGTGHSYEQYF. CDR3 sequence (DNA): TGCAGTGCGGCCGGGACAGGGCACTCCTACGAGCAGTACTTC.